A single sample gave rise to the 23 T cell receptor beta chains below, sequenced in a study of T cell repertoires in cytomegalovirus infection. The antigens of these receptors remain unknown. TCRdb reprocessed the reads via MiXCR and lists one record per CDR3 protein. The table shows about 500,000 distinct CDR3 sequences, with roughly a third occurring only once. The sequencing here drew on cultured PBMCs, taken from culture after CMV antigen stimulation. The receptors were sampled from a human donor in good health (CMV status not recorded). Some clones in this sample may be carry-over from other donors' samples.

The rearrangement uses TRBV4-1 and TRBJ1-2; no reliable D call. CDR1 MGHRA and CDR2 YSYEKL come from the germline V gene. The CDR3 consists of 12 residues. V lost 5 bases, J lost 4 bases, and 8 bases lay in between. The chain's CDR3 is CASSSALYGYTF. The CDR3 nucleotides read TGCGCCAGCAGCTCGGCCCTCTATGGCTACACCTTC.

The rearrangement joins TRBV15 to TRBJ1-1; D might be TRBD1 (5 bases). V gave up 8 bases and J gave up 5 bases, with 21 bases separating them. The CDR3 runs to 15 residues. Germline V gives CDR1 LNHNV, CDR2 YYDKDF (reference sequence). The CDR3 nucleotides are TGTGCCACCCGGGGAAAGATCGACAGTAAGACTGAAGCTTTCTTT. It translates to CATRGKIDSKTEAFF. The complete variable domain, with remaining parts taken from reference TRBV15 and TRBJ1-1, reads DAMVIQNPRYQVTQFGKPVTLSCSQTLNHNVMYWYQQKSSQAPKLLFHYYDKDFNNEADTPDNFQSRRPNTSFCFLDIRSPGLGDTAMYLCATRGKIDSKTEAFFGQGTRLTVV.

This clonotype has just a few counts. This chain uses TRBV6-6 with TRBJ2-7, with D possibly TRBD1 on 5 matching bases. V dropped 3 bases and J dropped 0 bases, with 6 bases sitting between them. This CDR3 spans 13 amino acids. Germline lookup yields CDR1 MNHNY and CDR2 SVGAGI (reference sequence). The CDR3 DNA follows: TGTGCCAGCAGTTATCAGGGCTCCTACGAGCAGTACGTC. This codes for CASSYQGSYEQYV.

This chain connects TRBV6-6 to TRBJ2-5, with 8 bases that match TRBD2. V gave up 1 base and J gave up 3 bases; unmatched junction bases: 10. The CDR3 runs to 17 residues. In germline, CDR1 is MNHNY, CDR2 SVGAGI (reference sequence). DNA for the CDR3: TGTGCCAGCAGTTACTTTCGCGGGAGGACCAAAGAAGAGACCCAGTACTTC. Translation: CASSYFRGRTKEETQYF.

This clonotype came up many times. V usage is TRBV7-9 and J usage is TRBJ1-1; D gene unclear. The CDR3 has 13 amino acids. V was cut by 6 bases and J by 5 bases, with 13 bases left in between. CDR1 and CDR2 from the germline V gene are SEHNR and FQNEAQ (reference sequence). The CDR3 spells CASSLNSGTEAFF. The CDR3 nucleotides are TGTGCCAGCAGTTTAAACTCGGGGACTGAAGCTTTCTTT. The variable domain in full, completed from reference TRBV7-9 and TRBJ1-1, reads DTGVSQNPRHKITKRGQNVTFRCDPISEHNRLYWYRQTLGQGPEFLTYFQNEAQLEKSRLLSDRFSAERPKGSFSTLEIQRTEQGDSAMYLCASSLNSGTEAFFGQGTRLTVV.

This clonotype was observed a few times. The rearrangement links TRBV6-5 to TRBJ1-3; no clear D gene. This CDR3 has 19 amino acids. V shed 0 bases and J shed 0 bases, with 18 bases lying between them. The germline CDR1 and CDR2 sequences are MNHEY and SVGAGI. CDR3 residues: CASSYSSRVDRRSGNTIYF. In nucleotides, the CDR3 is TGTGCCAGCAGTTACTCGTCTCGGGTAGATAGGCGCTCTGGAAACACCATATATTTT.

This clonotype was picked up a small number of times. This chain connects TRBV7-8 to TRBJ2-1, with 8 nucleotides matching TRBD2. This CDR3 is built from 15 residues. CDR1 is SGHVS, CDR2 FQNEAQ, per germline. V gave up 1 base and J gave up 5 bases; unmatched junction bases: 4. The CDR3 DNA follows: TGTGCCAGCAGCTTAGAGGGACTAGTCCACAATGAGCAGTTCTTC. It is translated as CASSLEGLVHNEQFF. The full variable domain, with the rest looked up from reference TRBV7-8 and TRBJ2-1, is GAGVSQSPRYKVAKRGQDVALRCDPISGHVSLFWYQQALGQGPEFLTYFQNEAQLDKSGLPSDRFFAERPEGSVSTLKIQRTQQEDSAVYLCASSLEGLVHNEQFFGPGTRLTVL.

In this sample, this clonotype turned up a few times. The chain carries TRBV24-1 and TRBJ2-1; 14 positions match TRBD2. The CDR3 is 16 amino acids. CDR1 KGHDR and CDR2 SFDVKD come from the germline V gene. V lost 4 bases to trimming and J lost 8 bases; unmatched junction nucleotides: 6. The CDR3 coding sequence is TGTGCCACCAGTGACCCAGGACTAGCGGGAGGCGATGAGCAGTTCTTC. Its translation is CATSDPGLAGGDEQFF.

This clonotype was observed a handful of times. CDR3: CASSLSGIPVILTDTQYF. DNA for the CDR3: TGTGCCAGCAGCTTAAGCGGGATCCCTGTAATTTTGACAGATACGCAGTATTTT. V gene TRBV11-3 combines with J gene TRBJ2-3; TRBD2 matches 7 bases. This CDR3 region has 18 residues. Unmatched junction bases numbered 14, after V lost 2 bases and J lost 3 bases. The germline V gene has CDR1 SGHNT and CDR2 YENEEA.

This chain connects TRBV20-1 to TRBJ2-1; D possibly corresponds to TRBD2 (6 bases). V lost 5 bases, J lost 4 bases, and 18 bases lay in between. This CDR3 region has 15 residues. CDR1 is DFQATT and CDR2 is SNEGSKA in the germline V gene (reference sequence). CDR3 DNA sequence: TGCAGTGCTCCCCGCGCGGGACTTTCATACAATGAGCAGTTCTTC. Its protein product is CSAPRAGLSYNEQFF.

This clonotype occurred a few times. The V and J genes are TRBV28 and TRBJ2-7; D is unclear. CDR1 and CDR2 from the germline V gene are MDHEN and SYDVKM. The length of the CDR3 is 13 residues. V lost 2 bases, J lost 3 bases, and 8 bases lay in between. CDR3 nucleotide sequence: TGTGCCAGCAGTTTACTGGGGAACTACGAGCAGTACTTC. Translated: CASSLLGNYEQYF.

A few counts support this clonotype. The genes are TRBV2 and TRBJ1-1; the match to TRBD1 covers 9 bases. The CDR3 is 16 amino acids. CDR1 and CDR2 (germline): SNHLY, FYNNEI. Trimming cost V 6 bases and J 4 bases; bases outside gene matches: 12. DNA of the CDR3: TGTGCCAGCAGATTGTCCCGGGACAGGGTACGCACTGAAGCTTTCTTT. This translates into CASRLSRDRVRTEAFF.

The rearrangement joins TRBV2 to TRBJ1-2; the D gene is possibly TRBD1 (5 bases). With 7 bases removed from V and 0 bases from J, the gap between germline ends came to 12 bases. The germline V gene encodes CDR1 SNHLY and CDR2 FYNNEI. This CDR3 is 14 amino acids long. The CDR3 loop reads CASMGQGTNYGYTF. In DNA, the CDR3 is TGTGCCAGCATGGGGCAGGGAACTAACTATGGCTACACCTTC.

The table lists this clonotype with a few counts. Here the CDR3 reads CASSLIVGTAEQYV. CDR3 nucleotides: TGTGCCAGCAGCTTGATCGTAGGTACGGCCGAGCAGTACGTC. The chain links TRBV5-6 to TRBJ2-7; D ambiguous. V shed 1 base and J shed 6 bases, with 14 bases lying between them. This CDR3 has 14 residues. Germline V lookup: CDR1 SGHDT, CDR2 YYEEEE.

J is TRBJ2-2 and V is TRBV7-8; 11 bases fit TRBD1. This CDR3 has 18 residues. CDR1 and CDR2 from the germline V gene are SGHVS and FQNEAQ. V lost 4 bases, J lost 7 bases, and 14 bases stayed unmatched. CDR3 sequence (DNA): TGTGCCAGCAGCTCACTAGCCCCCGGACAGGGGGCAAACGGGGAGCTGTTTTTT. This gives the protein CASSSLAPGQGANGELFF.

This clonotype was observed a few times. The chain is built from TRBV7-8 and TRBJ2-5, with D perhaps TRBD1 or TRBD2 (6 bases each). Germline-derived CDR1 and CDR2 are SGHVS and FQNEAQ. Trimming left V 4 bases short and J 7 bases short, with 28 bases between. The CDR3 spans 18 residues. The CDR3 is CASSSRRGVRMERGTQYF. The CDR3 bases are TGTGCCAGCAGCTCGAGAAGGGGGGTTAGAATGGAAAGAGGGACCCAGTACTTC.

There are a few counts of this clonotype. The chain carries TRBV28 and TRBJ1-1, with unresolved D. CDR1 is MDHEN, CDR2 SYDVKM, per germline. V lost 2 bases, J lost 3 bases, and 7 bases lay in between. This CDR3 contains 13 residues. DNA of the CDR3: TGTGCCAGCAGTTTACATTTAGACACTGAAGCTTTCTTT. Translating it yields CASSLHLDTEAFF.

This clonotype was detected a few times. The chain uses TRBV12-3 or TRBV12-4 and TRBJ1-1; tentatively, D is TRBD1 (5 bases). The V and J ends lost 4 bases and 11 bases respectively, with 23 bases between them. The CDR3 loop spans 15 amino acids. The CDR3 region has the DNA TGTGCCAGCAGTTCACGCCCTGGGGACGAGGGCTTCGCTTTCTTT. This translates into CASSSRPGDEGFAFF.

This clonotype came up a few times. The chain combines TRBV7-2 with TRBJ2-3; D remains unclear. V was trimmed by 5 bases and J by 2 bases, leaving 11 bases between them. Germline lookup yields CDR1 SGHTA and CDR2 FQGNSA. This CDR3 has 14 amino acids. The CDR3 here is CASSPEALTDTQYF. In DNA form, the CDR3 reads TGTGCCAGCAGCCCAGAGGCTCTCACAGATACGCAGTATTTT. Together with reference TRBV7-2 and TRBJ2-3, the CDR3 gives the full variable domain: GAGVSQSPSNKVTEKGKDVELRCDPISGHTALYWYRQSLGQGLEFLIYFQGNSAPDKSGLPSDRFSAERTGGSVSTLTIQRTQQEDSAVYLCASSPEALTDTQYFGPGTRLTVL.

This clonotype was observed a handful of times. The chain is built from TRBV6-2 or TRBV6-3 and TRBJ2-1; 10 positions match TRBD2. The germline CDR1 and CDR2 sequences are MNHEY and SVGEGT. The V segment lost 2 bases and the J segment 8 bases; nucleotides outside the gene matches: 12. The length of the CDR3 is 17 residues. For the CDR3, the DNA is TGTGCCAGCAGTTACGGGCTTTGGCTAGCGGGAGTAGATGAGCAGTTCTTC. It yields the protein CASSYGLWLAGVDEQFF.

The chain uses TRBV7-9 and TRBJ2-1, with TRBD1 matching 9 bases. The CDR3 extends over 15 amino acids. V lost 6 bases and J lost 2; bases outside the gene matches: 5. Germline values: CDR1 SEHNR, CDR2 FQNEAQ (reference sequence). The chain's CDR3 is CASREGTGTYNEQFF. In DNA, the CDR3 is TGTGCCAGCAGGGAGGGGACAGGGACCTACAATGAGCAGTTCTTC.

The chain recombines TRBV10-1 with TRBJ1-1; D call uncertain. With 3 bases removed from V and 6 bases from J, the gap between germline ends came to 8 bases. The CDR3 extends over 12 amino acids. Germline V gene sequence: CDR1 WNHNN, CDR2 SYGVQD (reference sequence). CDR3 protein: CASSEGGSEAFF. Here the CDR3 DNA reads TGCGCCAGCAGTGAAGGAGGGTCTGAAGCTTTCTTT.

CDR3 in DNA: TGTGCCAGCAGTGTCGACAGGGGGGGTAGCTATGGCTACACCTTC. Amino acid sequence: CASSVDRGGSYGYTF. The rearrangement joins TRBV6-8 to TRBJ1-2, with 9 positions matching TRBD1. The CDR3 is 15 amino acids. The germline CDR1 and CDR2 sequences are MNHGY and SAAAGT. V lost 5 bases and J lost 4; bases outside the gene matches: 8.